Below, 31 T cell receptor beta chains from the same sample are listed, as sequenced in a study of T cell responses to AZD1222 COVID-19 vaccine. The protocol was immunoSEQ multiplex PCR, while the TCRdb copy is restricted to in-frame clones and leaves out a portion. The table records fewer than 250,000 clones, approximately 92% of them present only once. Sample: peripheral blood, taken on day 0 of AZD1222 vaccination. The source of these receptors is an adult in good health.

This clone has more than one count but fewer than ten. The gene calls are TRBV7-9 and TRBJ2-7, with D possibly being TRBD1 (6 bases). Germline V gene data show CDR1 as SEHNR and CDR2 as FQNEAQ (reference sequence). The V end lost 5 bases, the J end lost 6 bases, and 20 bases lay between the germline ends. CDR3 size: 15 residues. In DNA, the CDR3 is TGTGCCAGCAGCCCAGGACGTTGGGGGCTCGGCGAGCAGTACTTC. Its protein product is CASSPGRWGLGEQYF.

The chain joins TRBV4-3 to TRBJ2-5, with 11 bases identical to TRBD2. V gave up 3 bases and J gave up 3 bases; unmatched junction bases: 6. Germline V gene lookup returns CDR1 LGHNA and CDR2 YSLEER. The CDR3 has 16 residues. CDR3 nucleotide sequence: TGCGCCAGCAGCCAGGGCGTACTAGCGGGGGAAGAGACCCAGTACTTC. Protein: CASSQGVLAGEETQYF.

The rearrangement links TRBV3-1 (or the pseudogene TRBV3-2) to TRBJ2-1, with D perhaps TRBD2 (6 bases). Germline V gene lookup returns CDR1 LGHDT and CDR2 YNNKEL (reference sequence). V shed 4 bases and J shed 9 bases, with 19 bases lying between them. CDR3 length equals 15 residues. This CDR3 is CASSPSVVAVSEQFF. The CDR3, as DNA: TGTGCCAGCAGCCCTTCTGTGGTAGCGGTTAGTGAGCAGTTCTTC.

CDR3 protein: CASSVDSGEQYF. CDR3 bases: TGTGCCAGCAGCGTGGACTCGGGCGAGCAGTACTTC. The chain couples TRBV9 to TRBJ2-7; possible D gene TRBD2, 5 bases. Trimming pared 2 bases from V and 6 bases from J, leaving 9 bases between. CDR1 and CDR2 (germline): SGDLS, YYNGEE. This CDR3 is built from 12 residues.

The chain employs TRBV7-9 and TRBJ2-7; TRBD1 agrees at 9 bases. V shed 5 bases, J shed 6 bases, and the junction held 8 bases outside the gene matches. There are 14 residues in the CDR3. From germline, CDR1 is SEHNR and CDR2 FQNEAQ (reference sequence). The CDR3 is CASSPRDRVLEQYF. CDR3 bases: TGTGCCAGCAGCCCTCGGGACAGGGTCCTCGAGCAGTACTTC.

The chain recombines TRBV3-1 (or the pseudogene TRBV3-2) with TRBJ1-1, with D possibly being TRBD1 (5 bases). V lost 1 base and J lost 10, with 16 bases in between. The CDR3 spans 14 residues. In germline, CDR1 is LGHDT, CDR2 YNNKEL (reference sequence). CDR3 sequence reads: CASSQAWGLGAAFF. The CDR3 coding sequence is TGTGCCAGCAGCCAAGCGTGGGGATTAGGGGCAGCTTTCTTT.

The genes are TRBV7-8 and TRBJ2-7, with D possibly being TRBD2 (5 bases). The V end lost 4 bases, the J end lost 0 bases, and 10 bases lay between the germline ends. The V gene's germline CDR1 is SGHVS and CDR2 FQNEAQ. This CDR3 has 14 amino acids. The CDR3 protein is CASSSDTSSYEQYF. CDR3 DNA sequence: TGTGCCAGCAGCTCTGACACTAGCTCCTACGAGCAGTACTTC. The variable domain in full, with the rest retrieved from reference TRBV7-8 and TRBJ2-7, is GAGVSQSPRYKVAKRGQDVALRCDPISGHVSLFWYQQALGQGPEFLTYFQNEAQLDKSGLPSDRFFAERPEGSVSTLKIQRTQQEDSAVYLCASSSDTSSYEQYFGPGTRLTVT.

The V and J genes are TRBV2 and TRBJ2-2; TRBD1 aligns across 9 bases. This CDR3 has 14 residues. Germline lookup yields CDR1 SNHLY and CDR2 FYNNEI. The trim removed 8 bases at V and 6 bases at J, leaving 7 bases unmatched. The CDR3 DNA reads as TGTGCCAGCGGGGGACAGGGAGAATCCGGGGAGCTGTTTTTT. It codes for CASGGQGESGELFF. Full variable domain (missing parts from reference TRBV2 and TRBJ2-2): EPEVTQTPSHQVTQMGQEVILRCVPISNHLYFYWYRQILGQKVEFLVSFYNNEISEKSEIFDDQFSVERPDGSNFTLKIRSTKLEDSAMYFCASGGQGESGELFFGEGSRLTVL.

The V and J genes are TRBV7-2 and TRBJ1-1; TRBD1 is a possible D gene (6 bases). CDR1 and CDR2 from the germline V gene are SGHTA and FQGNSA. This CDR3 comprises 15 residues. The V end was cut by 4 bases, the J end by 0 bases, with 12 bases between. Here the CDR3 reads CASSWARGLNTEAFF. Here the CDR3 DNA reads TGTGCCAGCAGCTGGGCCAGGGGATTGAACACTGAAGCTTTCTTT.

This clone showed up just once. The V gene is TRBV20-1, the J gene TRBJ2-3; no reliable D call. CDR3 length: 11 residues. Germline values: CDR1 DFQATT, CDR2 SNEGSKA (reference sequence). V was shortened by 7 bases and J by 7 bases, with 12 bases between the two germline ends. The CDR3 spells CSVLTVNTQYF. In DNA form, the CDR3 reads TGCAGTGTTTTAACGGTAAATACGCAGTATTTT.

This chain links TRBV7-8 with TRBJ1-1; maybe TRBD1 (6 bases). In germline, CDR1 is SGHVS, CDR2 FQNEAQ. Trimming left V 6 bases short and J 4 bases short, with 15 bases between. This CDR3 is 14 amino acids long. The CDR3 DNA follows: TGTGCCAGCAGAGGACAGTCCGGGCCCACTGAAGCTTTCTTT. This gives the protein CASRGQSGPTEAFF.

This chain joins TRBV4-2 and TRBJ1-1, with D tentatively TRBD1 (5 bases). Germline CDR1 LGHNA, CDR2 YNFKEQ. V was clipped by 4 bases and J by 1 base, with 10 bases between them. The CDR3 totals 14 residues. CDR3 DNA sequence: TGTGCCAGCAGCCGGCCCGACAGGAACACTGAAGCTTTCTTT. Its translation is CASSRPDRNTEAFF.

The genes are TRBV9 and TRBJ2-3; D is possibly TRBD2 (5 bases). This CDR3 is built from 15 residues. Germline values: CDR1 SGDLS, CDR2 YYNGEE. Trimming removed 4 bases from V and 0 bases from J, with 12 bases in between. CDR3: CASSPAGYSTDTQYF. The DNA for the CDR3 is TGTGCCAGCAGCCCCGCGGGTTATAGCACAGATACGCAGTATTTT.

The rearrangement joins TRBV24-1 to TRBJ1-2; possible D gene TRBD1, 6 bases. CDR1 and CDR2 (germline): KGHDR, SFDVKD. Trimming took 8 bases from V and 5 from J, leaving 14 bases between them. The CDR3 is 13 amino acids. The CDR3 DNA is TGTGCCACCACCGAGGGGGAGGGTTATGGCTACACCTTC. It encodes CATTEGEGYGYTF.

The chain couples TRBV2 to TRBJ1-5; TRBD1 matches at 7 bases. This CDR3 contains 14 residues. Looked up from germline, CDR1 is SNHLY and CDR2 is FYNNEI. V lost 8 bases, J lost 0 bases, and 4 bases stayed unmatched. The CDR3: CASQDRLSNQPQHF. In DNA form, the CDR3 reads TGTGCCAGCCAGGACAGGCTTAGCAATCAGCCCCAGCATTTT.

This clone was recorded only once. The chain employs TRBV9 and TRBJ1-6; TRBD1 might be the D (5 bases). Trimming took off 6 bases at V and 8 bases at J, with 12 bases between the two ends. The CDR3 is 13 residues long. Germline V gene sequence: CDR1 SGDLS, CDR2 YYNGEE. Written as DNA, the CDR3 is TGTGCCAGCAAGGGGCAGGAGGATTCACCCCTCCACTTT. This translates into CASKGQEDSPLHF.

This chain uses TRBV10-1 with TRBJ2-6, with D unclear. The CDR3 sequence is 20 residues long. The germline V gene encodes CDR1 WNHNN and CDR2 SYGVQD (reference sequence). V lost 0 bases, J lost 0 bases, and 18 bases lay in between. CDR3 sequence reads: CASSESVEIPNRSGANVLTF. Written as DNA, the CDR3 is TGCGCCAGCAGTGAGTCGGTGGAAATTCCGAACCGCTCTGGGGCCAACGTCCTGACTTTC.

The J gene is TRBJ2-7, the V gene TRBV15; D is possibly TRBD1 (5 bases). From germline, CDR1 is LNHNV and CDR2 YYDKDF (reference sequence). The CDR3 runs to 14 residues. Trimming pared 2 bases from V and 0 bases from J, leaving 8 bases between. The CDR3 bases are TGTGCCACCAGCAGACAGGGAAGCTCCTACGAGCAGTACTTC. As protein: CATSRQGSSYEQYF.

This chain links TRBV11-2 with TRBJ1-6; the match to TRBD1 covers 7 bases. Trimming took 3 bases from V and 9 from J; bases not matched to a gene: 8. The CDR3 has 15 amino acids. The germline CDR1 and CDR2 sequences are SGHAT and FQNNGV. This chain's CDR3 is CASSFTEQGSSPLHF. CDR3 nucleotides: TGTGCCAGCAGCTTTACAGAACAGGGGAGTTCACCCCTCCACTTT.

The chain carries TRBV4-3 and TRBJ1-1; D remains unclear. The CDR3 is 15 residues long. Germline loops: CDR1 LGHNA, CDR2 YSLEER. The V end was cut by 0 bases, the J end by 3 bases, with 11 bases between. The CDR3 region is CASSQDFASYTEAFF. The CDR3, as DNA: TGCGCCAGCAGCCAAGATTTTGCCAGCTACACTGAAGCTTTCTTT.

This chain uses TRBV7-9 with TRBJ2-1; no clear D. Trimming cost V 3 bases and J 8 bases, with 11 bases left between them. This CDR3 has 13 amino acids. Germline assignment: CDR1 SEHNR and CDR2 FQNEAQ (reference sequence). The CDR3 here is CASSFSSPDEQFF. The CDR3 DNA reads TGTGCCAGCAGCTTCTCGTCCCCCGATGAGCAGTTCTTC.

The chain recombines TRBV3-1 (or the pseudogene TRBV3-2) with TRBJ2-7; D is ambiguous. The ends were cut back, 5 bases at V and 5 bases at J, with 7 bases in the middle. The CDR3 is 11 residues long. Germline V lookup: CDR1 LGHDT, CDR2 YNNKEL (reference sequence). The CDR3 coding sequence is TGTGCCAGCAGCTCTCCGAACGAGCAGTACTTC. Protein: CASSSPNEQYF.

V usage is TRBV7-8 and J usage is TRBJ1-5, with unresolved D. V was cut by 5 bases and J by 4 bases, with 9 bases left in between. Looked up from germline, CDR1 is SGHVS and CDR2 is FQNEAQ. The CDR3 length is 13 residues. CDR3 coding DNA: TGTGCCAGCAGCCCTTCCCGTAATCAGCCCCAGCATTTT. As protein: CASSPSRNQPQHF.

The J gene is TRBJ2-7, the V gene TRBV7-9, with D uncertain. Germline CDR1 is SEHNR and CDR2 is FQNEAQ (reference sequence). CDR3 size: 14 residues. The germline V and J ends were trimmed by 8 bases and 2 bases, with 16 bases remaining between them. DNA for the CDR3: TGTGCCAGCGTTTCAAAGGACCGAGCCTACGAGCAGTACTTC. It yields the protein CASVSKDRAYEQYF.

CDR3 sequence reads: CSVVRQGGNSGNTIYF. The DNA of the CDR3 is TGCAGCGTTGTGCGACAGGGGGGAAACTCTGGAAACACCATATATTTT. This rearrangement joins TRBV29-1 to TRBJ1-3, with 9 bases aligning to TRBD1. The ends lost 4 bases at V and 0 bases at J; junction bases unmatched: 7. The CDR3 has 16 amino acids. From germline, CDR1 is SQVTM and CDR2 ANQGSEA.

This rearrangement joins TRBV18 to TRBJ1-5; D is unclear. Germline V gene lookup returns CDR1 KGHSH and CDR2 LQKENI. The CDR3 is 14 amino acids. V lost 2 bases and J 0 bases, leaving 5 bases between the germline ends. CDR3 coding DNA: TGTGCCAGCTCACCAGAGAATAGCAATCAGCCCCAGCATTTT. Amino acids: CASSPENSNQPQHF.

The chain employs TRBV4-2 and TRBJ1-3; D gene unclear. The CDR3 contains 12 residues. Germline V gives CDR1 LGHNA, CDR2 YNFKEQ. V was clipped by 2 bases and J by 5 bases, with 4 bases between them. The CDR3 sequence: CASSQRRNTIYF. The CDR3, as DNA: TGTGCCAGCAGCCAACGTCGAAACACCATATATTTT.

The chain has TRBV4-1 and TRBJ1-6; D might be TRBD1 (5 bases). V gave up 0 bases and J gave up 10 bases, with 19 bases separating them. This CDR3 comprises 17 residues. Germline V gives CDR1 MGHRA, CDR2 YSYEKL. The CDR3 DNA reads as TGCGCCAGCAGCCAAGAGGGTCGGCCGGGGCAGAACTCACCCCTCCACTTT. Its translation is CASSQEGRPGQNSPLHF.

This clone was detected only once. The chain links TRBV5-1 to TRBJ2-5, with 13 nucleotides matching TRBD2. Germline CDR1 SGHRS, CDR2 YFSETQ. V was pared by 5 bases and J by 4 bases, with 2 bases of the junction left unmatched. There are 14 residues in the CDR3. CDR3 sequence reads: CASRTSGGIETQYF. CDR3 nucleotide sequence: TGCGCCAGCAGGACTAGCGGGGGGATAGAGACCCAGTACTTC.

The CDR3 reads CASSYGVLGTEAFF. DNA for the CDR3: TGTGCCAGCAGTTACGGGGTTTTAGGCACTGAAGCTTTCTTT. The chain recombines TRBV6-2 or TRBV6-3 with TRBJ1-1, with D hard to call. The CDR3 totals 14 residues. Germline assignment: CDR1 MNHEY and CDR2 SVGEGT. Trimming removed 2 bases from V and 4 bases from J, with 11 bases in between.

The CDR3 nucleotides read TGTGCCAGCAGAGAGGGGGCTTATGGCTACACCTTC. Amino acids: CASREGAYGYTF. This chain uses TRBV28 with TRBJ1-2, with 7 bases that match TRBD1. This CDR3 is 12 amino acids long. Germline values: CDR1 MDHEN, CDR2 SYDVKM. The ends lost 6 bases at V and 5 bases at J; junction bases unmatched: 3.